This TCR beta chain was captured by sequencing in a study of CD8+ T cells in alopecia areata. On the study more broadly: Oral tofacitinib, 5 to 10 mg twice daily, was given in an open-label trial. The protocol delivered tofacitinib for 6 to 18 months, then withdrew it for 6 months. Study-wide findings and caveats: In lesional scalp, particularly from alopecia totalis/universalis, clonality was higher than in normal scalp.

As concerns this clone: Its antigen is not identified.

TCR sequencing used cDNA made by reverse transcription of extracted RNA. Only in-frame clones appear in the TCRdb table, and some are missing; sequencing was by immunoSEQ multiplex PCR. Of 150,000 or so clones in the sample, about 89% were seen once. Germline loops: CDR1 SGDLS, CDR2 YYNGEE. This CDR3 contains 14 residues. The TCR comes from a human donor with alopecia areata. J is TRBJ2-2 and V is TRBV9, with TRBD2 matching over 10 bases. The specimen comprised CD8+ T cells sorted from blood, sampled at week 0. CDR3 in amino acids: CASLAGEGTGELFF. The CDR3 DNA reads as TGTGCTTCTCTAGCGGGGGAAGGCACCGGGGAGCTGTTTTTT.